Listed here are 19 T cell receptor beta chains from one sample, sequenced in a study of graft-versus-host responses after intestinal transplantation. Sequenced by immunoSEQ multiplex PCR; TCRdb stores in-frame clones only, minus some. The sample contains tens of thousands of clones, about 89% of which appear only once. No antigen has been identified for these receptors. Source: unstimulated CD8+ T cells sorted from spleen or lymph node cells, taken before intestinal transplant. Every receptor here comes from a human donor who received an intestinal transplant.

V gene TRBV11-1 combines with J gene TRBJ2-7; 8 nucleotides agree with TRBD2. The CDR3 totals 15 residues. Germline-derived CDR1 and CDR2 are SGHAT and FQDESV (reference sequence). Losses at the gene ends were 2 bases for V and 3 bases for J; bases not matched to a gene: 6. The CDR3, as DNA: TGTGCCAGCAGCTTATCGGGAGGGCCGTTCTACGAGCAGTACTTC. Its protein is CASSLSGGPFYEQYF.

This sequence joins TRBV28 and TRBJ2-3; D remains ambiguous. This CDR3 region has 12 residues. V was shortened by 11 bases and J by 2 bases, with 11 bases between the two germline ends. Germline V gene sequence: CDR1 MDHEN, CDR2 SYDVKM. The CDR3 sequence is CASGRHTDTQYF. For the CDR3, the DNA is TGTGCCTCTGGACGCCACACAGATACGCAGTATTTT.

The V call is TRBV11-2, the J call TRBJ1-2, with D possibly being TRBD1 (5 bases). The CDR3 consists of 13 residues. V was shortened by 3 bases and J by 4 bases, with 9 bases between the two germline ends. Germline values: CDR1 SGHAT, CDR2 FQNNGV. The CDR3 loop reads CASSFGTSYGYTF. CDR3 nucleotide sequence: TGTGCCAGCAGCTTCGGGACTTCCTATGGCTACACCTTC.

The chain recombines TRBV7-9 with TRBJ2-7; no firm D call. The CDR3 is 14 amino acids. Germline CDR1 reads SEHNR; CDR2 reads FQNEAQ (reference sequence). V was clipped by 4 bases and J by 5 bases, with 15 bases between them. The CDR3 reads CASSYPIQEDEQYF. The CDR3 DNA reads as TGTGCCAGCAGCTACCCCATCCAAGAGGACGAGCAGTACTTC.

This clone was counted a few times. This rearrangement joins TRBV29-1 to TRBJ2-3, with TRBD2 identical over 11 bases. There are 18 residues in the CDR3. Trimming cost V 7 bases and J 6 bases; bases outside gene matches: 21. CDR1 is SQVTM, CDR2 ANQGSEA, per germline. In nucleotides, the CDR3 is TGCAGCGCGCAGGGGTCACTAGCGGGGGCCCTACAAGCTGATACGCAGTATTTT. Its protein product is CSAQGSLAGALQADTQYF.

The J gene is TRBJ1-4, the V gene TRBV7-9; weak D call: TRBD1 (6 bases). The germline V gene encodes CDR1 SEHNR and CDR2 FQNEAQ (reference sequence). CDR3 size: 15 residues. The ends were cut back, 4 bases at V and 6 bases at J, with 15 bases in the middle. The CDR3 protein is CASSSLGGRDEKLFF. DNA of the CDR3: TGTGCCAGCAGCTCCTTAGGGGGAAGGGATGAAAAACTGTTTTTT.

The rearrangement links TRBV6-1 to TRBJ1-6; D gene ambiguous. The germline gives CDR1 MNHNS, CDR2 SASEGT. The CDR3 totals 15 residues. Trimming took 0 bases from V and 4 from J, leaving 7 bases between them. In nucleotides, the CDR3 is TGTGCCAGCAGTGAAGCGCGCGAGTATAATTCACCCCTCCACTTT. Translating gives CASSEAREYNSPLHF.

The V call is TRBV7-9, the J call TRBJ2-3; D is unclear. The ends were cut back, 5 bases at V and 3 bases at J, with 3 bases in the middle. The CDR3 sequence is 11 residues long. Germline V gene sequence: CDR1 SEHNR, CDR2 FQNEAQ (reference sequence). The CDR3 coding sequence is TGTGCCAGCAGCGTAACAGATACGCAGTATTTT. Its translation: CASSVTDTQYF.

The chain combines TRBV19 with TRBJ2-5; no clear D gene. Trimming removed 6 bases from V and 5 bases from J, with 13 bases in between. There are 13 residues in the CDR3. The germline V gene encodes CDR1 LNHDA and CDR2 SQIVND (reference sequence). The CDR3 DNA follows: TGTGCCAGTAGCGCGGTGCGTTCCGAGACCCAGTACTTC. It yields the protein CASSAVRSETQYF.

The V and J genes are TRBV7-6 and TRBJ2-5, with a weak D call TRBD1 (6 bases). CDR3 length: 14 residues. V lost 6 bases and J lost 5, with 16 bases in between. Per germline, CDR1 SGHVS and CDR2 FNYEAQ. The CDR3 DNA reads TGTGCCAGCAGTGGGGACATCGCCTCGGAGACCCAGTACTTC. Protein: CASSGDIASETQYF. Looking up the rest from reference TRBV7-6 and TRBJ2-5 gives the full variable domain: GAGVSQSPRYKVTKRGQDVALRCDPISGHVSLYWYRQALGQGPEFLTYFNYEAQQDKSGLPNDRFSAERPEGSISTLTIQRTEQRDSAMYRCASSGDIASETQYFGPGTRLLVL.

CDR3 protein: CASSSLAGGPDTQYF. The CDR3 DNA is TGTGCCAGCAGCTCACTAGCGGGAGGGCCAGATACGCAGTATTTT. The chain carries TRBV7-9 and TRBJ2-3, with 13 bases aligning to TRBD2. Trimming at V came to 4 bases and at J to 4 bases, leaving 2 bases not matched to a gene. The germline V gene encodes CDR1 SEHNR and CDR2 FQNEAQ (reference sequence). The CDR3 has 15 residues.

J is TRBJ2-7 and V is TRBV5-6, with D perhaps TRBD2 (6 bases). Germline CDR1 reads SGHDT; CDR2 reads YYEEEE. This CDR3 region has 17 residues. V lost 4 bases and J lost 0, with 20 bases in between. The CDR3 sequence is CASSLTPGLAISYEQYF. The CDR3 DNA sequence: TGTGCCAGCAGCCTTACTCCGGGACTGGCCATCTCCTACGAGCAGTACTTC.

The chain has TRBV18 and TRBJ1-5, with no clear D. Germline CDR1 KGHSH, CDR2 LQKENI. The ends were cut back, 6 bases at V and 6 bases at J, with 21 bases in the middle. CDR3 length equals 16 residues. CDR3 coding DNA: TGTGCCAGCTCGCAACGTGGCCAGTGGGCGAGTCAGCCCCAGCATTTT. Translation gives CASSQRGQWASQPQHF. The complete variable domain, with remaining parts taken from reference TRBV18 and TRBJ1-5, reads NAGVMQNPRHLVRRRGQEARLRCSPMKGHSHVYWYRQLPEEGLKFMVYLQKENIIDESGMPKERFSAEFPKEGPSILRIQQVVRGDSAAYFCASSQRGQWASQPQHFGDGTRLSIL.

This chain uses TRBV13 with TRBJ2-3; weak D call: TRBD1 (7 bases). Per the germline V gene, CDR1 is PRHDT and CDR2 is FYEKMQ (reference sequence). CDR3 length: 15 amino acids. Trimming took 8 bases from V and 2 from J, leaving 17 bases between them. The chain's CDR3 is CASVSAGGITDTQYF. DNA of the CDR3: TGTGCCAGCGTTTCTGCAGGGGGGATCACAGATACGCAGTATTTT.

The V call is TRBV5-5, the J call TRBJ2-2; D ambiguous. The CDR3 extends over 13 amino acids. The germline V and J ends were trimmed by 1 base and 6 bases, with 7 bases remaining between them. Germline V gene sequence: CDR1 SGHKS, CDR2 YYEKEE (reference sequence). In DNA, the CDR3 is TGTGCCAGCAGCTTGTACGAGGCCGGGGAGCTGTTTTTT. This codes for CASSLYEAGELFF.

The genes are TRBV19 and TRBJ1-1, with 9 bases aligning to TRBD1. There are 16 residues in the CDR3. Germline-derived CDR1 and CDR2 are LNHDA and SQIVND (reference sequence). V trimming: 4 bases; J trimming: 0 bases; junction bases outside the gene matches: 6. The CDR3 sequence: CASSTDRGIVNTEAFF. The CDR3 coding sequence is TGTGCCAGTAGTACCGACAGGGGGATTGTGAACACTGAAGCTTTCTTT.

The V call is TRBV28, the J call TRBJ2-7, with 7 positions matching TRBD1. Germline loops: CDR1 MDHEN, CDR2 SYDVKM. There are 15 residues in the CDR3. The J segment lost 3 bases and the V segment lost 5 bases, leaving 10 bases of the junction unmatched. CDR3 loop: CASSQPRDSHYEQYF. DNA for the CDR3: TGTGCCAGCAGTCAACCCCGGGACAGCCACTACGAGCAGTACTTC.

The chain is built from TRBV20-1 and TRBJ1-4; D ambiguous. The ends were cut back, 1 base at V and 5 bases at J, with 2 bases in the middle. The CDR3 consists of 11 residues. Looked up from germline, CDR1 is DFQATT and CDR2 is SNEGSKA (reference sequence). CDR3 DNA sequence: TGCAGTGCTAGAGTCAATGAAAAACTGTTTTTT. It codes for CSARVNEKLFF.

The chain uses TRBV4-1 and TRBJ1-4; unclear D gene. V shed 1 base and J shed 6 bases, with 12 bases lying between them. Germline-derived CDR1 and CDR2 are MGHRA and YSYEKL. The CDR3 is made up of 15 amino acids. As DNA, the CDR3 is TGCGCCAGCAGCCAAGGTGGTGTTACGGATGAAAAACTGTTTTTT. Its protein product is CASSQGGVTDEKLFF.